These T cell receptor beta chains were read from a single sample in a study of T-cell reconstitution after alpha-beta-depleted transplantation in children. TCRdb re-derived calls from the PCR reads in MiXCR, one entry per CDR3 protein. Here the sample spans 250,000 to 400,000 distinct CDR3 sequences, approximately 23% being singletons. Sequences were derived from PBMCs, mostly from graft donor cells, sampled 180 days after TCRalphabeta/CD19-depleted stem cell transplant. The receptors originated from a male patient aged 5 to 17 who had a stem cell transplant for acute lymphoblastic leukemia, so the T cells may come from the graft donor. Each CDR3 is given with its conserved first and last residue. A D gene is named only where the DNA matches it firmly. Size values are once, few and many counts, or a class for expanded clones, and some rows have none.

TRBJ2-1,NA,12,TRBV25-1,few,CASSDPPDEQFF,TGTGCCAGCAGTGACCCCCCAGATGAGCAGTTCTTC
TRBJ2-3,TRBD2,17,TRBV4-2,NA,CASSHGTSGSGPDTQYF,TGTGCCAGCAGCCACGGGACTAGCGGGAGTGGACCAGATACGCAGTATTTT
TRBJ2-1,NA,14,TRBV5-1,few,CASKESPLSNEQFF,TGCGCCAGCAAGGAAAGCCCCCTGAGCAATGAGCAGTTCTTC
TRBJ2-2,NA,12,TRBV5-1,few,CASSYTSGELFF,TGCGCCAGCAGCTATACGAGCGGGGAGCTGTTTTTT
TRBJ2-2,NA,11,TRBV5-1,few,CASSSTGELFF,TGCGCCAGCAGCTCCACCGGGGAGCTGTTTTTT
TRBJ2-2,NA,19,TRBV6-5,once,CASSYWRPGQGINTGELFF,TGTGCCAGCAGTTACTGGAGACCGGGGCAGGGTATAAACACCGGGGAGCTGTTTTTT
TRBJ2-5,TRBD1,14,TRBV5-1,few,CASSYTGDGETQYF,TGCGCCAGCAGCTACACAGGGGATGGAGAGACCCAGTACTTC
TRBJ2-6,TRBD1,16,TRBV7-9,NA,CASSSQGAAGANVLTF,TGTGCCAGCAGCAGTCAGGGGGCAGCGGGGGCCAACGTCCTGACTTTC
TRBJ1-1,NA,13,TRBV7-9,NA,CASSFDAPGEAFF,TGTGCCAGCAGCTTTGACGCTCCTGGTGAAGCTTTCTTT
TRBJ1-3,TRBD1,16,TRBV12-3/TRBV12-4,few,CASSPRRTGVGNTIYF,TGTGCCAGCAGTCCTCGCCGGACAGGGGTTGGAAACACCATATATTTT
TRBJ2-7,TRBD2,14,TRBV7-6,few,CASSLVGGPGEQYF,TGTGCCAGCAGCTTAGTGGGAGGGCCGGGTGAGCAGTACTTC
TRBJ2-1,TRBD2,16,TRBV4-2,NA,CASSQPGLAGHNEQFF,TGTGCCAGCAGCCAACCGGGACTAGCGGGTCACAATGAGCAGTTCTTC
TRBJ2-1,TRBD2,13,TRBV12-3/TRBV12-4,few,CAIGTSGGNEQFF,TGTGCCATTGGGACTAGCGGGGGGAATGAGCAGTTCTTC
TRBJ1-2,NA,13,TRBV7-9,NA,CASSQGPSGGYTF,TGTGCCAGCAGCCAGGGACCCTCGGGAGGCTACACCTTC
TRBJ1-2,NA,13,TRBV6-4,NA,CASSARAGYGYTF,TGTGCCAGCAGTGCTCGGGCAGGCTATGGCTACACCTTC
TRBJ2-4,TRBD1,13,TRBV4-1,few,CASSQVGQNIQYF,TGCGCCAGCAGCCAAGTGGGACAGAACATTCAGTACTTC
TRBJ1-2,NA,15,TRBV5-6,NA,CASSSLARANYGYTF,TGTGCCAGCAGCTCCCTCGCCAGGGCTAACTATGGCTACACCTTC
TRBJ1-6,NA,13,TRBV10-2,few,CASSDLRGPPLHF,TGCGCCAGCAGTGATCTGAGGGGACCACCCCTCCACTTT
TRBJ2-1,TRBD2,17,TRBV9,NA,CASSTGLAGGGFNEQFF,TGTGCCAGCAGCACGGGACTAGCGGGAGGGGGATTCAATGAGCAGTTCTTC
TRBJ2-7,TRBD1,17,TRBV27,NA,CASSSLISGTVSYEQYF,TGTGCCAGCAGTTCTTTAATCTCCGGGACAGTCTCCTACGAGCAGTACTTC
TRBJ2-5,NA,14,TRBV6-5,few,CASSYSSDQETQYF,TGTGCCAGCAGTTACTCTTCGGACCAAGAGACCCAGTACTTC
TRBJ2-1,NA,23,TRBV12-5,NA,CASGAGMGQGPTGLALPYNEQFF,TGTGCTAGTGGTGCTGGTATGGGACAGGGCCCTACCGGACTAGCCCTGCCCTACAATGAGCAGTTCTTC
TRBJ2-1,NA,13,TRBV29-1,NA,CSVNRVPYNEQFF,TGCAGCGTTAACAGGGTACCCTACAATGAGCAGTTCTTC